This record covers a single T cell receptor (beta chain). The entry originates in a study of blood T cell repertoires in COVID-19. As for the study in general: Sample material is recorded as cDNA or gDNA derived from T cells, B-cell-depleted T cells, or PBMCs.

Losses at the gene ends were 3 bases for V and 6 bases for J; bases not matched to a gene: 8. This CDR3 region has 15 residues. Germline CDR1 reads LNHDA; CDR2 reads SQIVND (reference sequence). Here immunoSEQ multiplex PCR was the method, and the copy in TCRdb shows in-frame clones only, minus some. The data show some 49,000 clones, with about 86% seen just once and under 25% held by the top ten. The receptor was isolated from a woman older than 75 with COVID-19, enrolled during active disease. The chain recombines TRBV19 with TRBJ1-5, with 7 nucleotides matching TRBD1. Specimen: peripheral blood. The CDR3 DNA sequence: TGTGCCAGTAGTATTGGACAGGAGAGGAGTCAGCCCCAGCATTTT. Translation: CASSIGQERSQPQHF.